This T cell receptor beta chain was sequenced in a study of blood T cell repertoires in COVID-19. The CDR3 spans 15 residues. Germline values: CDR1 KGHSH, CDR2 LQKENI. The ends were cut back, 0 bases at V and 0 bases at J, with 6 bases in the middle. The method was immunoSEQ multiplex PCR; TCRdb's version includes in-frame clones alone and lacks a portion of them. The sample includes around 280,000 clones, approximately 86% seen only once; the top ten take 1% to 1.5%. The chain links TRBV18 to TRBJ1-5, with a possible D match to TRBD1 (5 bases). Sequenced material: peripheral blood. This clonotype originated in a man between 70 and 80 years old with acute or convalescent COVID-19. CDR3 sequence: CASSPPTVSNQPQHF. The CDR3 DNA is TGTGCCAGCTCACCACCGACAGTTAGCAATCAGCCCCAGCATTTT.